This T cell receptor beta chain is drawn from a study of a mutant IDH1 vaccine in newly diagnosed glioma. As for the study in general: Radiotherapy, temozolomide, or both had been given previously, and both were given to most.

With regard to this clone: Its antigen is currently unknown.

Time point of the sample: week 23, last vaccination. The vaccine gave 300 ug of a 20-mer mutant IDH1 peptide subcutaneously per dose. Donors' newly diagnosed IDH1-mutant WHO grade 3 or 4 astrocytomas lacked nuclear ATRX. The length of the CDR3 is 12 residues. Trimming removed 1 base at V and 8 bases at J, with 6 bases between. CDR1 and CDR2 (germline): SGHVS, FQNEAQ. Profiled with immunoSEQ multiplex PCR; TCRdb holds only in-frame clones, not every one. Among 29,000 or so clones listed, approximately 84% were seen once. The clonotype originates from a woman aged 18-29 years with glioma. This sequence joins TRBV7-8 and TRBJ1-5; D is undetermined. The sequencing used PBMCs, collected from a glioma patient whose treatment included an IDH1 peptide vaccine. CDR3 amino acids: CASSLVFEPQHF. The CDR3 bases are TGTGCCAGCAGCTTAGTATTTGAGCCCCAGCATTTT.